This T cell receptor beta chain was recovered during a study of T cells in localized non-small cell lung cancer. The CDR3 has 12 amino acids. Germline CDR1 is MGHDK and CDR2 is SYGVNS. In regard to this clone: One junction end disagrees with the germline gene, perhaps due to a read error.

This table comes from immunoSEQ multiplex PCR, and its TCRdb copy is limited to in-frame clones, with some not included. Among around 2,000 clones listed, 38% were seen once. This sequence was found in an older female donor with stage I lung adenocarcinoma. The rearrangement uses TRBV25-1 and TRBJ2-7; D could derive from TRBD1 or TRBD2 (5 bases each). Specimen: lung tumor tissue, collected before any cancer treatment. CDR3 in amino acids: CASSDWGWEQYF. The CDR3 nucleotides are TGTGCCAGTAGTGATTGGGGGTGGGAGCAGTACTTC.